The subject of this entry is one T cell receptor (beta chain). Its antigen is still unknown. Only in-frame clones appear in the TCRdb table, and some are missing; sequencing was by immunoSEQ multiplex PCR. The sample gives over a million clones, 97% to 99% of which show up once; 0.3% to 0.45% is in the top ten. This sample stems from a study of shared clonotypes between healthy human individuals. The CDR3 loop spans 14 amino acids. Germline-derived CDR1 and CDR2 are MDHEN and SYDVKM. Germline trimming cut 6 bases from V and 8 bases from J; bases unmatched to any gene: 8. Overall study results and limits: Estimated richness was generally greater in naive than memory subsets. Non-shared clonotypes displayed generation probabilities falling below those of clonotypes present in all four donors.

The TCR comes from a man aged 25 to 40 in good health. The V and J genes are TRBV28 and TRBJ1-4; 8 positions match TRBD1. Material: naive CD4+ T cells sorted from blood. The subset is: CD45RA+ positively selected. The CDR3 nucleotides are TGTGCCAGCAGGGAAGAGACAGGGGAAGAAAAACTGTTTTTT. It specifies CASREETGEEKLFF.